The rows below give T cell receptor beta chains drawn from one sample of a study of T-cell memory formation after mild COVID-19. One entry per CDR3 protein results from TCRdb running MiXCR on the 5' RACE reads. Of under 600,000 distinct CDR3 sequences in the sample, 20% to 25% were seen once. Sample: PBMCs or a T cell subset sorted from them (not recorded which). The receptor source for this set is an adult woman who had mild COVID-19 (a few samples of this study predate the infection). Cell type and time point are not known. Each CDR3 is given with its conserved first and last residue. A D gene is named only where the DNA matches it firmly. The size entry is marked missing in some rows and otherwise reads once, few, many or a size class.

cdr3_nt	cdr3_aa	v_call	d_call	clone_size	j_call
TGTGCCAGCAGTTTCCCTAGCGGGGCAACCCAAGAGACCCAGTACTTC	CASSFPSGATQETQYF	TRBV6-2/TRBV6-3	TRBD2	-	TRBJ2-5
TGTGCCAGCAGTTCGGCAGACTACCACCGGAATGAGCAGTTCTTC	CASSSADYHRNEQFF	TRBV12-3/TRBV12-4	-	-	TRBJ2-1
TGCGCCAGCAGCTTAGTTGGGACAGGGGGCGGGAATGAGCAGTTCTTC	CASSLVGTGGGNEQFF	TRBV5-1	TRBD1	-	TRBJ2-1
TGTGCCAGCAGCTTGGATTGGTACGAGCAGTACTTC	CASSLDWYEQYF	TRBV11-1	-	-	TRBJ2-7
TGTGCCAGCAGTTACCGTTCGGGACTAGCGGCAGATACGCAGTATTTT	CASSYRSGLAADTQYF	TRBV6-5	TRBD2	-	TRBJ2-3
TGCAGCGTTGAACTTGGTGACCGGGGGTTCCCTGAAGCTTTCTTT	CSVELGDRGFPEAFF	TRBV29-1	-	-	TRBJ1-1
TGCGCCAGCAGCTTGTCTGAGGCATTCACAGATACGCAGTATTTT	CASSLSEAFTDTQYF	TRBV5-1	-	many	TRBJ2-3
TGTGCCAGCAGTTATTCGGGCACTGAAGCTTTCTTT	CASSYSGTEAFF	TRBV27	-	few	TRBJ1-1
TGTGCCACCAGTGATTTGCTCACAGGAACCGGGGAGCTGTTTTTT	CATSDLLTGTGELFF	TRBV24-1	-	few	TRBJ2-2
TGTGCCAGCAGTTACCTCCGGGAGAGCGGCCCATCCTACGAGCAGTACTTC	CASSYLRESGPSYEQYF	TRBV6-5	-	-	TRBJ2-7
TGCAGCGTTGTTTACAGTCGAACAGATACGCAGTATTTT	CSVVYSRTDTQYF	TRBV29-1	-	few	TRBJ2-3
TGTGCCAGCAGTTACTCGTCAGATACGCAGTATTTT	CASSYSSDTQYF	TRBV6-6	-	few	TRBJ2-3
TGTGCCAGTAGTATAGGCAGGGGAGTCCGCTACGAGCAGTACTTC	CASSIGRGVRYEQYF	TRBV19	-	-	TRBJ2-7
TGTGCCAGCAGCTCTAACTATGGCTACACCTTC	CASSSNYGYTF	TRBV7-2	-	many	TRBJ1-2